The T cell receptor (beta chain) described here comes from a study of T cell repertoires in cytomegalovirus infection. The overall study: Newly reported HLA-C-restricted and thoroughly characterized HLA-B-restricted CMV epitopes were employed. Shared public TCR beta signatures pointed to both CMV infection and a matching HLA type. Study results and limitations: In two of eight donors, the top clonotype was HLA-C-restricted CMV-specific.

As regards this clonotype: As yet, its antigen is unknown.

Germline lookup yields CDR1 LGHDT and CDR2 YNNKEL (reference sequence). V lost 3 bases and J lost 6; bases outside the gene matches: 20. The CDR3 covers 19 residues. TCRdb reprocessed the reads via MiXCR and lists one record per CDR3 protein. The table lists about 130,000 distinct CDR3 sequences, 32% of them singletons. The chain joins TRBV3-1 to TRBJ2-1; TRBD2 matches at 7 bases. This sequence originates from a human donor in good health (CMV status not recorded). Some clones in this sample may be carry-over from other donors' samples. This specimen was CD8+ T cells from cultured PBMCs, taken from culture after CMV antigen stimulation. This CDR3 reads CASSQYGLGVAEDINEQFF. The CDR3, as DNA: TGTGCCAGCAGCCAGTACGGACTAGGGGTAGCCGAGGATATCAATGAGCAGTTCTTC.